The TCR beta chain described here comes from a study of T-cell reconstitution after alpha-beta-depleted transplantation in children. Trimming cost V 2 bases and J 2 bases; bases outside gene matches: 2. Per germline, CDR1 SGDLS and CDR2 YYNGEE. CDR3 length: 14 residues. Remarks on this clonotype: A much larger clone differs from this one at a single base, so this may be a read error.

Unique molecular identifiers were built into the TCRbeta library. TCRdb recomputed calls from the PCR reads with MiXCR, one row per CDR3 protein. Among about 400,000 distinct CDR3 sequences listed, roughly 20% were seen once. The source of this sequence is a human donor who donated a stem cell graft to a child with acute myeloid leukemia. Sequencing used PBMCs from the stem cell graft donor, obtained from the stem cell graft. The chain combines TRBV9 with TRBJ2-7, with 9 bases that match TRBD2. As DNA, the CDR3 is TGTGCCAGCAGCGTTTCTAGCGGGACCTACGAGCAGTACTTC. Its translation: CASSVSSGTYEQYF.